Listed below are T cell receptor beta chains from one sample, sequenced in a study of cytomegalovirus exposure and HLA in healthy donors. The protocol was immunoSEQ multiplex PCR, while the TCRdb copy is restricted to in-frame clones and leaves out a portion. The table shows roughly 150,000 clones, with around 77% occurring only once. What was sequenced was PBMCs. The receptors come from a woman between 40 and 55 years old in good health and CMV-seronegative. CDR3s include the opening cysteine and the closing phenylalanine or tryptophan. A D gene is named only where the DNA matches it firmly. Clone sizes are given selectively: once, few, many, or a class where the clone is expanded.

abundance: -
v_gene: TRBV10-3
d_gene: TRBD1
j_gene: TRBJ2-1
len: 14
CDR3nt: TGTGCCATCAGCACAGGGGACCTTAACAATGAGCAGTTCTTC
CDR3aa: CAISTGDLNNEQFF

abundance: -
v_gene: TRBV11-3
d_gene: TRBD2
j_gene: TRBJ2-3
len: 15
CDR3nt: TGTGCCAGCAGCTTAGCGAGCGGGAGTATCCATACGCAGTATTTT
CDR3aa: CASSLASGSIHTQYF

abundance: -
v_gene: TRBV5-1
d_gene: -
j_gene: TRBJ1-2
len: 15
CDR3nt: TGCGCCAGCAGCCCGAACAGGTGGGAACACTATGGCTACACCTTC
CDR3aa: CASSPNRWEHYGYTF

abundance: few
v_gene: TRBV5-8
d_gene: TRBD2
j_gene: TRBJ2-1
len: 15
CDR3nt: TGTGCCAGCAGCTTGCCTAGCGGAGCCTACAATGAGCAGTTCTTC
CDR3aa: CASSLPSGAYNEQFF

abundance: -
v_gene: TRBV2
d_gene: -
j_gene: TRBJ2-5
len: 14
CDR3nt: TGTGCCAGCACCGTCCCGGGACAACAAGAGACCCAGTACTTC
CDR3aa: CASTVPGQQETQYF

abundance: -
v_gene: TRBV30
d_gene: -
j_gene: TRBJ1-4
len: 13
CDR3nt: TGTGCCTGGAGTGTAGGACTTGCTGAAAAACTGTTTTTT
CDR3aa: CAWSVGLAEKLFF

abundance: -
v_gene: TRBV11-2
d_gene: -
j_gene: TRBJ2-5
len: 14
CDR3nt: TGTGCCAGCAGCCACCAAATGCCGGGGGAGACCCAGTACTTC
CDR3aa: CASSHQMPGETQYF

abundance: -
v_gene: TRBV5-1
d_gene: -
j_gene: TRBJ2-2
len: 13
CDR3nt: TGCGCCAGCAGTCTAAAAAACACCGGGGAGCTGTTTTTT
CDR3aa: CASSLKNTGELFF

abundance: -
v_gene: TRBV9
d_gene: TRBD2
j_gene: TRBJ2-3
len: 14
CDR3nt: TGTGCCAGCAGCGGCAGCGGGAGGGCAGATACGCAGTATTTT
CDR3aa: CASSGSGRADTQYF

abundance: -
v_gene: TRBV21-1
d_gene: -
j_gene: TRBJ2-1
len: 17
CDR3nt: TGTGCCAGCAAGGGGGAAATAGCGGGAGCCGTTTACAATGAGCAGTTCTTC
CDR3aa: CASKGEIAGAVYNEQFF

abundance: -
v_gene: TRBV18
d_gene: -
j_gene: TRBJ2-7
len: 13
CDR3nt: TGTGCCAGCTCACCACCTACTAACTACGAGCAGTACTTC
CDR3aa: CASSPPTNYEQYF

abundance: -
v_gene: TRBV5-1
d_gene: TRBD1
j_gene: TRBJ2-1
len: 16
CDR3nt: TGCGCCAGCAGCTTGGCCTTAGGACAGGGATACAATGAGCAGTTCTTC
CDR3aa: CASSLALGQGYNEQFF

abundance: -
v_gene: TRBV23-1
d_gene: -
j_gene: TRBJ1-1
len: 12
CDR3nt: TGCGCCAGCAGTCGGGGGGGCACTGAAGCTTTCTTT
CDR3aa: CASSRGGTEAFF

abundance: -
v_gene: TRBV5-1
d_gene: -
j_gene: TRBJ2-3
len: 16
CDR3nt: TGCGCCAGCAGCTTGAGTGGTGGGGGAGGAGCGGATACGCAGTATTTT
CDR3aa: CASSLSGGGGADTQYF

abundance: -
v_gene: TRBV7-9
d_gene: TRBD2
j_gene: TRBJ2-4
len: 16
CDR3nt: TGTGCCAGCAGCACCTGGGGGACTAGCGGGAATAACATTCAGTACTTC
CDR3aa: CASSTWGTSGNNIQYF

abundance: -
v_gene: TRBV28
d_gene: TRBD1
j_gene: TRBJ2-1
len: 20
CDR3nt: TGTGCCAGCAGTTTCATCCAACACAGGGGGATACCGCCATCCTACAATGAGCAGTTCTTC
CDR3aa: CASSFIQHRGIPPSYNEQFF

abundance: -
v_gene: TRBV5-4
d_gene: -
j_gene: TRBJ2-5
len: 16
CDR3nt: TGTGCCAGCAGCTCCAGCGTTGGCGGGGACCAAGAGACCCAGTACTTC
CDR3aa: CASSSSVGGDQETQYF

abundance: -
v_gene: TRBV28
d_gene: -
j_gene: TRBJ1-2
len: 13
CDR3nt: TGTGCCAGCAGTCCAATGGGAAGGGGCGGCTACACCTTC
CDR3aa: CASSPMGRGGYTF

abundance: -
v_gene: TRBV6-1
d_gene: -
j_gene: TRBJ1-2
len: 14
CDR3nt: TGTGCCAGCACTGGAGGTGGTTGGGAGTATGGCTACACCTTC
CDR3aa: CASTGGGWEYGYTF

abundance: few
v_gene: TRBV30
d_gene: TRBD1
j_gene: TRBJ1-4
len: 13
CDR3nt: TGTGCCTGGAGTGGGGACAGTCATGAAAAACTGTTTTTT
CDR3aa: CAWSGDSHEKLFF

abundance: -
v_gene: TRBV6-5
d_gene: TRBD1
j_gene: TRBJ1-2
len: 14
CDR3nt: TGTGCCAGCAGATCCGGGACAGGGGTATGGGGCTACACCTTC
CDR3aa: CASRSGTGVWGYTF

abundance: once
v_gene: TRBV5-1
d_gene: TRBD1
j_gene: TRBJ1-2
len: 16
CDR3nt: TGCGCCAGCAGCTCTGGCTACGTGTGGACAGGGAATGGCTACACCTTC
CDR3aa: CASSSGYVWTGNGYTF

abundance: -
v_gene: TRBV5-1
d_gene: -
j_gene: TRBJ2-6
len: 15
CDR3nt: TGCGCCAGCAGCTTTGAGGGCTCTGGGGCCAACGTCCTGACTTTC
CDR3aa: CASSFEGSGANVLTF

abundance: -
v_gene: TRBV18
d_gene: -
j_gene: TRBJ1-1
len: 17
CDR3nt: TGTGCCAGCTCACCGCAGAGTGGCTCCCAGGGGATGCCTGAAGCTTTCTTT
CDR3aa: CASSPQSGSQGMPEAFF

abundance: -
v_gene: TRBV19
d_gene: -
j_gene: TRBJ1-1
len: 13
CDR3nt: TGTGCCAGTAGTATTGTGGCTGACACTGAAGCTTTCTTT
CDR3aa: CASSIVADTEAFF

abundance: -
v_gene: TRBV5-1
d_gene: -
j_gene: TRBJ1-3
len: 16
CDR3nt: TGCGCCAGCAGCTGGAACGCCGGGGGGACTGGAAACACCATATATTTT
CDR3aa: CASSWNAGGTGNTIYF

abundance: -
v_gene: TRBV28
d_gene: TRBD1
j_gene: TRBJ1-2
len: 14
CDR3nt: TGTGCCAGCAGCTTGGAGGGGGCGAGGTATGGCTACACCTTC
CDR3aa: CASSLEGARYGYTF

abundance: -
v_gene: TRBV9
d_gene: TRBD2
j_gene: TRBJ2-7
len: 16
CDR3nt: TGTGCCAGCAGCGTAGGACTAGCGGGAGGGGGAGGCGAGCAGTACTTC
CDR3aa: CASSVGLAGGGGEQYF

abundance: -
v_gene: TRBV28
d_gene: -
j_gene: TRBJ1-3
len: 14
CDR3nt: TGTGCCAGCAGTCCACCAGGCCCCGGAAACACCATATATTTT
CDR3aa: CASSPPGPGNTIYF